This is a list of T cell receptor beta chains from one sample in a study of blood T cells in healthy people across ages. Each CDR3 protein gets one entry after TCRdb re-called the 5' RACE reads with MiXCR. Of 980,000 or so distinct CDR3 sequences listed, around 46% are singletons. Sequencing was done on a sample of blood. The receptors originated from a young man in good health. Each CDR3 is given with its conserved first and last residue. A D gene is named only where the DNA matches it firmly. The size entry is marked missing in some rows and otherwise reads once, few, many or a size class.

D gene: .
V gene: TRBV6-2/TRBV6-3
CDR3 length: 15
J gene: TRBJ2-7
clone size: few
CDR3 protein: CASSYDISGSYEQYF
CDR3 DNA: TGTGCCAGCAGTTATGATATCAGCGGCTCCTACGAGCAGTACTTC

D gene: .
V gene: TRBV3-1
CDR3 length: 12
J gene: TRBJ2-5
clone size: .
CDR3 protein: CASSQEARTQYF
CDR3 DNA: TGTGCCAGCAGCCAAGAGGCACGGACCCAGTACTTC

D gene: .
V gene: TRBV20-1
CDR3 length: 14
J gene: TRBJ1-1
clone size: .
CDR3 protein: CSARDSGKNTEAFF
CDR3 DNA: TGCAGTGCTAGAGATTCCGGGAAGAACACTGAAGCTTTCTTT

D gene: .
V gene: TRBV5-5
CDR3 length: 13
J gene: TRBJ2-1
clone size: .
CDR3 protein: CASSPISSNEQFF
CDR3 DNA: TGTGCCAGCAGCCCAATATCTAGCAATGAGCAGTTCTTC

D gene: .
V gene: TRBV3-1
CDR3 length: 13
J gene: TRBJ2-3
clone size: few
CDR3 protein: CASASSSPSTQYF
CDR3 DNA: TGTGCCAGCGCCTCCTCAAGTCCAAGTACGCAGTATTTT

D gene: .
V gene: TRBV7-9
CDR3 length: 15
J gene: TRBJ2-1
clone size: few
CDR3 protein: CASTSRGGVDNEQFF
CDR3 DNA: TGTGCCAGCACTTCAAGGGGGGGCGTCGACAATGAGCAGTTCTTC

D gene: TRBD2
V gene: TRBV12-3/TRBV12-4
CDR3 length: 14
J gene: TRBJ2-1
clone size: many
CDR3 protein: CASSGLAAYNEQFF
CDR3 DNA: TGTGCCAGCAGCGGACTAGCGGCCTACAATGAGCAGTTCTTC

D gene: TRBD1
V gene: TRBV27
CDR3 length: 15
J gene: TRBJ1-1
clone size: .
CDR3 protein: CASSANRGPGTEAFF
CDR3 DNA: TGTGCCAGCAGTGCTAACAGGGGGCCGGGCACTGAAGCTTTCTTT

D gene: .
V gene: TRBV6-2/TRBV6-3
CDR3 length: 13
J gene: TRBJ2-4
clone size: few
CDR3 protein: CASSSGSGNIQYF
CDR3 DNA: TGTGCCAGCAGTTCCGGGAGCGGAAACATTCAGTACTTC

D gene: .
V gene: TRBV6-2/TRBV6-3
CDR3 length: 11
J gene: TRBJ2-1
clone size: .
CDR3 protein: CASTKGHEQFF
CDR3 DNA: TGTGCCAGCACCAAGGGGCATGAGCAGTTCTTC

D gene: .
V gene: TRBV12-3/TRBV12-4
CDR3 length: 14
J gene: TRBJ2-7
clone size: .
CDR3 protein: CASSLRTEGYEQYF
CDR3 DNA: TGTGCCAGCAGTTTAAGGACCGAGGGGTACGAGCAGTACTTC

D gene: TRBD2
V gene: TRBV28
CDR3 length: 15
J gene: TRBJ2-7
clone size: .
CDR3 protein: CASRPGLGESYEQYF
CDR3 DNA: TGTGCCAGCAGACCGGGACTAGGGGAATCCTACGAGCAGTACTTC

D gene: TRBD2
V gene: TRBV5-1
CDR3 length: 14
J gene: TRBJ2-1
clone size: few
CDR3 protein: CASSLVAGDNEQFF
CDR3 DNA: TGTGCCAGCAGCTTAGTAGCGGGCGACAATGAGCAGTTCTTC

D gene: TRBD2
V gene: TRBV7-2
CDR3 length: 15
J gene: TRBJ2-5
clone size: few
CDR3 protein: CASSQNIAGQETQYF
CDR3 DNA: TGTGCCAGCAGCCAAAACATAGCGGGGCAAGAGACCCAGTACTTC

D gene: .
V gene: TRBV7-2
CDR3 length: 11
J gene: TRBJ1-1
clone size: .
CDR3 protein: CASSERLEAFF
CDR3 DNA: TGTGCCAGCAGCGAACGCCTTGAAGCTTTCTTT

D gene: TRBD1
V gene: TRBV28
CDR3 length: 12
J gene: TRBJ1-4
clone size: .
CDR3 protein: CASSTWDRKLFF
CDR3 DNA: TGTGCCAGCAGTACTTGGGACAGAAAACTGTTTTTT

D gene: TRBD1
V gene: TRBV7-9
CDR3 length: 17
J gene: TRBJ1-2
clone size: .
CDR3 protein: CASSYPTGGYPLEGYTF
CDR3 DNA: TGTGCCAGCAGCTACCCGACAGGGGGGTACCCTTTGGAGGGCTACACCTTC

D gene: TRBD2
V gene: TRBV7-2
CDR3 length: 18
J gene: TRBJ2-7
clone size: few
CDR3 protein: CASSLVRLAGGSSYEQYF
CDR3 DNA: TGTGCCAGCAGCTTAGTCAGGCTAGCGGGGGGTAGCTCCTACGAGCAGTACTTC

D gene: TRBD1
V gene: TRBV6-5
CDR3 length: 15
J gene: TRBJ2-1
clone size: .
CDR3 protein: CASEEGAGGTNEQFF
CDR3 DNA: TGTGCCAGCGAAGAGGGGGCGGGCGGAACAAATGAGCAGTTCTTC

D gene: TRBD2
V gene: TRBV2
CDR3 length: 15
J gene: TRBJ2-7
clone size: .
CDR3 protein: CASSENGGRVGEQYF
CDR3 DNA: TGTGCCAGCAGTGAAAACGGCGGGAGGGTCGGCGAGCAGTACTTC

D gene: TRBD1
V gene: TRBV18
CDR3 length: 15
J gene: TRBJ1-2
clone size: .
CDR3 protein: CASSPTGPTYYGYTF
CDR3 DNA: TGTGCCAGCTCACCGACAGGGCCAACTTACTATGGCTACACCTTC

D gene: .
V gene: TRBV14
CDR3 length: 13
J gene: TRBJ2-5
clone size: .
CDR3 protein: CASRPLGLETQYF
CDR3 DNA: TGTGCCAGCAGACCACTCGGACTTGAGACCCAGTACTTC

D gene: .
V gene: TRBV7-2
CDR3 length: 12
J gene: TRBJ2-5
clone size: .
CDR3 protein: CASSLTVQTQYF
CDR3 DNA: TGTGCCAGCAGCTTAACAGTGCAGACCCAGTACTTC

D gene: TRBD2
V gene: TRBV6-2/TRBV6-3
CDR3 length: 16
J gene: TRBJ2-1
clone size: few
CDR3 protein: CASSYSNLAGFNEQFF
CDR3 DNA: TGTGCCAGCAGTTACTCGAATCTAGCGGGTTTCAATGAGCAGTTCTTC

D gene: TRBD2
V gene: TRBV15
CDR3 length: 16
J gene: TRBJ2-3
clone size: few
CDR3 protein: CATSRKLAGSTDTQYF
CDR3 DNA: TGTGCCACCAGCAGAAAACTAGCGGGGAGCACAGATACGCAGTATTTT

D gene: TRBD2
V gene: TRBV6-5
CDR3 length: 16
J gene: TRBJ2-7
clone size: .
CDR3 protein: CASSYSGTSGYNEQYF
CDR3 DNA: TGTGCCAGCAGTTACTCCGGGACTAGCGGATACAATGAGCAGTACTTC

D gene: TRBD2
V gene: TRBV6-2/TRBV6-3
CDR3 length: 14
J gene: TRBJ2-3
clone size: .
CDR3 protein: CASRGTSPADTQYF
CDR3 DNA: TGTGCCAGCAGGGGGACTAGCCCGGCAGATACGCAGTATTTT

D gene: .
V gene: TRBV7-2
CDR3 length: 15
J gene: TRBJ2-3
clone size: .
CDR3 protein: CASNLARSNTDTQYF
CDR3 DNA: TGTGCCAGCAACTTAGCCCGGAGTAACACAGATACGCAGTATTTT

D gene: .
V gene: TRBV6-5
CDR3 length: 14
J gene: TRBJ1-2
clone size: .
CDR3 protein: CASRRDGVGYGYTF
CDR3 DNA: TGTGCCAGCAGACGGGACGGGGTCGGCTATGGCTACACCTTC

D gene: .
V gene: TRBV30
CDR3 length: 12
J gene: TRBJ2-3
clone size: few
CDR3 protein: CAWNWVTDTQYF
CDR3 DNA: TGTGCCTGGAATTGGGTCACAGATACGCAGTATTTT

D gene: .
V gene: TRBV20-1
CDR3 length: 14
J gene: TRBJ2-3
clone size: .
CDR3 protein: CSARRVPRADTQYF
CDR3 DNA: TGCAGTGCTAGACGCGTACCAAGGGCAGATACGCAGTATTTT

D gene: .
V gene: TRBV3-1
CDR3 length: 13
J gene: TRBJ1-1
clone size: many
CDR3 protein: CASRSGPATEAFF
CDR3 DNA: TGTGCCAGCAGGTCAGGTCCGGCCACTGAAGCTTTCTTT

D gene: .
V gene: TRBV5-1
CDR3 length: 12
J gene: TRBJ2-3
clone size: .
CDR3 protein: CASSWQQDTQYF
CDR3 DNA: TGCGCCAGCAGCTGGCAACAAGATACGCAGTATTTT

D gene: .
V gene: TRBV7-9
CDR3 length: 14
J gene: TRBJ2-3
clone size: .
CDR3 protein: CASGPAGITDTQYF
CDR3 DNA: TGTGCCAGCGGCCCCGCAGGGATCACAGATACGCAGTATTTT

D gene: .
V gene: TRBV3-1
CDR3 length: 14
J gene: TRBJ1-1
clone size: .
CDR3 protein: CASSQDRQGTEAFF
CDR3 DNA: TGTGCCAGCAGCCAAGACCGGCAGGGGACTGAAGCTTTCTTT

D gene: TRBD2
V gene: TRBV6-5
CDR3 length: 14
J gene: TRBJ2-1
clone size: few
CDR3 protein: CASSRTSLGNEQFF
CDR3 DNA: TGTGCCAGCAGTCGGACTAGCCTGGGGAATGAGCAGTTCTTC

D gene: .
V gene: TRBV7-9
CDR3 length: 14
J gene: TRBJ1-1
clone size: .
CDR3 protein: CASSQALLSTEAFF
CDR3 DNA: TGTGCCAGCAGCCAGGCCTTGCTTAGCACTGAAGCTTTCTTT

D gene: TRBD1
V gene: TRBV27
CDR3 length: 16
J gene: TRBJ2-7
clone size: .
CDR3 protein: CASSPSQGARWSWQYF
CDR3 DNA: TGTGCCAGCAGTCCATCACAGGGGGCAAGGTGGTCCTGGCAGTACTTC

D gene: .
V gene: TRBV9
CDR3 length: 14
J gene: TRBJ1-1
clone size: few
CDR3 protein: CASSARDLATEAFF
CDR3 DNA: TGTGCCAGCAGCGCCCGGGATTTAGCCACTGAAGCTTTCTTT

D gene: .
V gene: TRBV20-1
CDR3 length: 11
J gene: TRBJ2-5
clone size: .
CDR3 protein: CSAGQRETQYF
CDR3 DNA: TGCAGTGCTGGCCAGAGGGAGACCCAGTACTTC

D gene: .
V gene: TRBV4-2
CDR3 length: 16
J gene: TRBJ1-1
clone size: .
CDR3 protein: CASSQAASAYNTEAFF
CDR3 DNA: TGTGCCAGCAGCCAAGCGGCCTCGGCCTACAACACTGAAGCTTTCTTT

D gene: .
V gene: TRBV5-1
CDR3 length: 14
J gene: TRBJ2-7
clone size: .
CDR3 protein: CASSSEVTTYEQYF
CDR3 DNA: TGCGCCAGCAGCTCTGAAGTGACTACCTACGAGCAGTACTTC

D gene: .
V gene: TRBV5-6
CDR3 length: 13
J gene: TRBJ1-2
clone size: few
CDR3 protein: CASSLRAGYGYTF
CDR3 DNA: TGTGCCAGCAGCTTGCGGGCTGGCTATGGCTACACCTTC

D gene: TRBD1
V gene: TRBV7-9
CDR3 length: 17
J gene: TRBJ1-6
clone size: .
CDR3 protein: CASSFQGGSSYNSPLHF
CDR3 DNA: TGTGCCAGCAGCTTCCAGGGGGGTAGCTCCTATAATTCACCCCTCCACTTT

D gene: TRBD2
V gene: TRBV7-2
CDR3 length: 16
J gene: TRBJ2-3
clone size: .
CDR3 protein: CASSLLAGGVADTQYF
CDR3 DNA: TGTGCCAGCAGCTTGCTAGCGGGGGGCGTAGCAGATACGCAGTATTTT

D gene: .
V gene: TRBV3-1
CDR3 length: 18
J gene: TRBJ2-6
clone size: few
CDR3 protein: CASSQDHSVVSGANVLTF
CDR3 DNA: TGTGCCAGCAGCCAAGACCACAGTGTAGTCTCTGGGGCCAACGTCCTGACTTTC

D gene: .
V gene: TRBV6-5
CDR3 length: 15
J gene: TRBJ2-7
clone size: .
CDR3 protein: CASSYSIGATYEQYF
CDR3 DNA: TGTGCCAGCAGTTACTCGATAGGGGCCACGTACGAGCAGTACTTC

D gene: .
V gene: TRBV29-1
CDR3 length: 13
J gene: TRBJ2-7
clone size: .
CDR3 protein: CSAKAAASYEQYF
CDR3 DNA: TGCAGCGCCAAAGCGGCGGCATCTTACGAGCAGTACTTC

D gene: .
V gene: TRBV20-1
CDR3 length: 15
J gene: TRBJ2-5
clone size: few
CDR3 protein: CSARDPRLYQETQYF
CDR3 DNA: TGCAGTGCTAGAGATCCCCGCCTGTACCAAGAGACCCAGTACTTC

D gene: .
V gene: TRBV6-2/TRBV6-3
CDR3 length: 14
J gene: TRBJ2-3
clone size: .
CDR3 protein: CASSYGAFGDTQYF
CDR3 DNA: TGTGCCAGCAGTTACGGGGCCTTCGGGGATACGCAGTATTTT

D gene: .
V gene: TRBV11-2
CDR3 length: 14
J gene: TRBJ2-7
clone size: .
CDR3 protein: CASSPSSSSYEQYF
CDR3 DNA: TGTGCCAGCAGCCCCTCGTCGAGCTCCTACGAGCAGTACTTC

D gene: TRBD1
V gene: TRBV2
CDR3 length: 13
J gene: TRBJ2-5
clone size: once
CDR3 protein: CASRTGALETQYF
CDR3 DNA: TGTGCCAGCAGGACAGGGGCCTTGGAGACCCAGTACTTC

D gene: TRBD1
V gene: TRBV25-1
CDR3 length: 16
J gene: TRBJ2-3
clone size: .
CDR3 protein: CASSAQGAYSTDTQYF
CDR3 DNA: TGTGCCAGCAGTGCACAGGGGGCTTATAGCACAGATACGCAGTATTTT

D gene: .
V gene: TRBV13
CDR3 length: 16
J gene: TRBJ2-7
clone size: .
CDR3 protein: CASSLRSSRRGYEQYF
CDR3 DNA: TGTGCCAGCAGCTTAAGGTCTAGTCGTAGAGGCTACGAGCAGTACTTC

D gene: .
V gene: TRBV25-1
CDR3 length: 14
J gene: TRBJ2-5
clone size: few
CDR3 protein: CASSGWGERETQYF
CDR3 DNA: TGTGCCAGCAGTGGATGGGGGGAGAGGGAGACCCAGTACTTC

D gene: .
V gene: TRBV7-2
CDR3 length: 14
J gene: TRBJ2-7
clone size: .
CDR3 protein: CASSLRSPAYEQYF
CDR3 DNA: TGTGCCAGCAGCTTACGTAGCCCCGCCTACGAGCAGTACTTC

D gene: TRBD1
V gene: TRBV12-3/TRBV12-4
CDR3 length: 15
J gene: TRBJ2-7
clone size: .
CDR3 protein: CASSPSGTGGYEQYF
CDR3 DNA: TGTGCCAGCAGTCCCTCGGGGACAGGGGGATACGAGCAGTACTTC

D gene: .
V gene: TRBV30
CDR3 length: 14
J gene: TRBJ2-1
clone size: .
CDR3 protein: CAWSSGVSYNEQFF
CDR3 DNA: TGTGCCTGGAGTTCAGGGGTCTCGTACAATGAGCAGTTCTTC

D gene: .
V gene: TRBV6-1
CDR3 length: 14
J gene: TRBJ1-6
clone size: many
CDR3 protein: CASSEVWGNSPLHF
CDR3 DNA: TGTGCCAGCAGTGAAGTATGGGGGAATTCACCCCTCCACTTT